This entry lists 11 T cell receptor beta chains sequenced from one sample in a study of blood T cell repertoires in COVID-19. TCRdb's copy holds only in-frame clones and misses some; the assay was immunoSEQ multiplex PCR. The sample gives roughly 40,000 clones, approximately 88% of which show up once; 7% to 9% is in the top ten. The sequenced sample consisted of peripheral blood. Receptors originate from a woman between 65 and 79 years old with acute or convalescent COVID-19.

The chain carries TRBV18 and TRBJ1-3, with 9 bases that match TRBD1. This CDR3 spans 15 amino acids. Trimming took 6 bases from V and 1 from J; bases not matched to a gene: 4. Germline CDR1 KGHSH, CDR2 LQKENI. The CDR3 protein is CASSGQGFSGNTIYF. CDR3 DNA: TGTGCCAGCTCGGGACAGGGTTTTTCTGGAAACACCATATATTTT.

The count of this clone is one. The V and J genes are TRBV5-6 and TRBJ2-1; D remains ambiguous. V shed 2 bases and J shed 0 bases, with 9 bases lying between them. The CDR3 sequence is 15 residues long. The germline CDR1 and CDR2 sequences are SGHDT and YYEEEE. Here the CDR3 reads CASSFEPSSYNEQFF. The CDR3 nucleotides are TGTGCCAGCAGCTTTGAACCGAGCTCCTACAATGAGCAGTTCTTC.

The rearrangement joins TRBV28 to TRBJ2-3, with TRBD1 as a possible D gene (5 bases). The CDR3 spans 15 residues. The ends were cut back, 5 bases at V and 0 bases at J, with 12 bases in the middle. Germline CDR1 and CDR2: MDHEN and SYDVKM. CDR3 coding DNA: TGTGCCAGCAGTCGTATCAGGGCGAGCACAGATACGCAGTATTTT. It is translated as CASSRIRASTDTQYF.

CDR3 sequence (DNA): TGTGCCAGCAGCTTAGAGTCCTCCTCAGCTAACTATGGCTACACCTTC. The encoded protein is CASSLESSSANYGYTF. The chain uses TRBV7-6 and TRBJ1-2; D ambiguous. The V and J ends lost 1 base and 0 bases respectively, with 12 bases between them. CDR1 SGHVS and CDR2 FNYEAQ come from the germline V gene. The CDR3 consists of 16 residues.

The CDR3, as DNA: TGCAGCGCCCGGACAGGCTACACTGAAGCTTTCTTT. As protein: CSARTGYTEAFF. This chain links TRBV29-1 with TRBJ1-1; 7 nucleotides align to TRBD1. Germline V lookup: CDR1 SQVTM, CDR2 ANQGSEA. The V and J ends lost 7 bases and 3 bases, in that order; junction bases with no gene match: 5. This CDR3 has 12 amino acids.

DNA for the CDR3: TGTGCCAGCAGCTTAGTCGGGACAGAGTATAATCAGCCCCAGCATTTT. This encodes CASSLVGTEYNQPQHF. V is TRBV7-8 and J is TRBJ1-5; 7 nucleotides align to TRBD1. V gave up 1 base and J gave up 4 bases; unmatched junction bases: 7. The CDR3 is 16 residues long. Germline CDR1 SGHVS, CDR2 FQNEAQ.

V usage is TRBV5-6 and J usage is TRBJ1-1, with TRBD1 identical over 9 bases. The trim removed 5 bases at V and 2 bases at J, leaving 1 base unmatched. From germline, CDR1 is SGHDT and CDR2 YYEEEE. This CDR3 region has 13 residues. In DNA, the CDR3 is TGTGCCAGCAGGGGACAGGGCAACACTGAAGCTTTCTTT. This gives the protein CASRGQGNTEAFF.

The gene calls are TRBV12-5 and TRBJ2-5; 10 positions match TRBD2. The CDR3 sequence is 15 residues long. Trimming cost V 5 bases and J 5 bases; bases outside gene matches: 8. CDR1 LGHNT and CDR2 FRNRAP come from the germline V gene. CDR3 in amino acids: CASGTYSSGSETQYF. CDR3 in DNA: TGTGCTAGTGGTACCTACTCTAGCGGGAGCGAGACCCAGTACTTC.

This rearrangement joins TRBV19 to TRBJ2-1, with D hard to call. The CDR3 runs to 15 residues. V shed 3 bases and J shed 2 bases, with 11 bases lying between them. Germline CDR1 reads LNHDA; CDR2 reads SQIVND (reference sequence). CDR3: CASSIGSQAYNEQFF. CDR3 DNA: TGTGCCAGTAGTATTGGCTCCCAAGCCTACAATGAGCAGTTCTTC.

This chain joins TRBV9 and TRBJ2-2, with 9 nucleotides matching TRBD1. Germline-derived CDR1 and CDR2 are SGDLS and YYNGEE. The CDR3 sequence is 15 residues long. J gave up 7 bases and V 4 bases, and 8 bases lay outside the gene matches. The CDR3 bases are TGTGCCAGCAGCCCGACAGGGGGGACATACGGGGAGCTGTTTTTT. Protein product: CASSPTGGTYGELFF.

V gene TRBV24-1 combines with J gene TRBJ2-3; D remains unclear. Between the trimmed V and J ends, which lost 4 bases and 9 bases, there was a span of 10 bases. In germline, CDR1 is KGHDR, CDR2 SFDVKD. The CDR3 runs to 12 residues. DNA for the CDR3: TGTGCCACCAGTGAAGATACCAGAACGCAGTATTTT. The encoded protein is CATSEDTRTQYF.